This T cell receptor beta chain originates from a study of blood T cell repertoires in COVID-19. As for the study in general: Italy, Spain and the United States were the sources of the convalescent and acute COVID-19 samples.

Authors' methods: Researchers report that nucleated cell counts were estimated from reference gene primer amplification. Data came from immunoSEQ multiplex PCR; TCRdb stores just in-frame clones and leaves some out. The DNA was the basis for D and trimming; V, J and clone size are from that table. The profile shows 350,000 to 450,000 clones, around 88% of them singletons. The CDR3 loop spans 17 amino acids. Trimming took off 4 bases at V and 0 bases at J, with 14 bases between the two ends. From germline, CDR1 is SGHDT and CDR2 YYEEEE. One Seattle source followed patients from active infection through their disease course.

The sequencing input was peripheral blood. The receptor's source is a woman aged 55-70 years with COVID-19, enrolled during active disease. This chain connects TRBV5-6 to TRBJ1-6, with D perhaps matching TRBD1 (6 bases). The CDR3 region is CASSGGHHDSYNSPLHF. DNA for the CDR3: TGTGCCAGCAGCGGGGGACACCACGACTCCTATAATTCACCCCTCCACTTT.